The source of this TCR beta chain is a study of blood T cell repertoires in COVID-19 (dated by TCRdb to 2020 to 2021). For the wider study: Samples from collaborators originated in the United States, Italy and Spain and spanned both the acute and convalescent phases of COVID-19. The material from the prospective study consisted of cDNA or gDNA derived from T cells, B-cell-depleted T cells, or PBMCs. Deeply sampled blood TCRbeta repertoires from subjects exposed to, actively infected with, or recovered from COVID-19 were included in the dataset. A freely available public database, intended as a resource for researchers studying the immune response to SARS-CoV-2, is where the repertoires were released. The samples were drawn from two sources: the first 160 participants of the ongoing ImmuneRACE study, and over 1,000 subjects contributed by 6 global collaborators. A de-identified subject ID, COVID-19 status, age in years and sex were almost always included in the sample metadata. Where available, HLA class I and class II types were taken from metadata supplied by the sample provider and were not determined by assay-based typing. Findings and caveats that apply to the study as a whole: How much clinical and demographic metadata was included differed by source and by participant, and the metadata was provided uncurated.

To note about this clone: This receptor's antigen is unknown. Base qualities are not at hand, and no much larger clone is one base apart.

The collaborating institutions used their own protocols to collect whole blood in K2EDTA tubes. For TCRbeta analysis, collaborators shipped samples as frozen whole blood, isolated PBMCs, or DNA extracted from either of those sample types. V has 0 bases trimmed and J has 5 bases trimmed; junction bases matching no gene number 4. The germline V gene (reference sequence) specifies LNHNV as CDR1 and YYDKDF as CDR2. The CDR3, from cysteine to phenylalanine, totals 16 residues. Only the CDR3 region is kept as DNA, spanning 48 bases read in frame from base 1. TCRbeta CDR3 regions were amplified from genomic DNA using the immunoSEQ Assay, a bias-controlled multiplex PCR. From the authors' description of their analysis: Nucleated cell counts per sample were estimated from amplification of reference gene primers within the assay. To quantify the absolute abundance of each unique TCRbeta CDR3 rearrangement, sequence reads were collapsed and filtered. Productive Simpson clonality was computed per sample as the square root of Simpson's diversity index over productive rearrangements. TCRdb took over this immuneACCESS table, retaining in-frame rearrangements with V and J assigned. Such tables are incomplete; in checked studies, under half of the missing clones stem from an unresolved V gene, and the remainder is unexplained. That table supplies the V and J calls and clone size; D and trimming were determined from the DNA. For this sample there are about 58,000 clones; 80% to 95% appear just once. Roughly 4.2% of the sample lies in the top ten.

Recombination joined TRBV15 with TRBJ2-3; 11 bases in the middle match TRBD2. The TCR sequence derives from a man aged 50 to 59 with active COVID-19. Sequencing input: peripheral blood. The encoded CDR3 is CATSRDSGRAKDTQYF. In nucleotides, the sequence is TGTGCCACCAGCAGAGATAGCGGGAGGGCCAAAGATACGCAGTATTTT.